This passage covers 5 T cell receptor beta chains from one sample sequenced in a study of T cells in Graves' hyperthyroidism and ophthalmopathy. RNA transcripts served as the template for amplifying TCR beta CDR3 regions. First-round RT-PCR with HTBI primers amplified the TCR CDR3 region. TCRdb re-derived calls from the multiplex PCR reads in MiXCR, one entry per CDR3 protein. The sample includes around 600,000 distinct CDR3 sequences, 12% to 15% of them seen just once. The sequenced sample consisted of blood. Receptors were obtained from a woman under 30 with Graves' ophthalmopathy.

This clonotype has a count of ten or more. The chain carries TRBV12-3 or TRBV12-4 and TRBJ2-1; D is ambiguous. V lost 5 bases to trimming and J lost 6 bases, with 11 bases between them. The CDR3 runs 13 residues. The CDR3 nucleotides read TGTGCCAGCAGTCCCCAGATAGGCAATGAGCAGTTCTTC. Translated, it gives CASSPQIGNEQFF.

The genes are TRBV14 and TRBJ1-2, with a weak D call TRBD1 (5 bases). Germline V CDR1 and CDR2: SGHDN, FVKESK. The CDR3 is 14 amino acids. Trimming left V 6 bases short and J 6 bases short, with 17 bases between. This CDR3 is CASRGPSYGDGYTF. The CDR3 coding sequence is TGTGCCAGCAGGGGGCCTTCTTATGGGGATGGCTACACCTTC.

This clonotype showed up many times. V and J are TRBV6-2 or TRBV6-3 and TRBJ2-7, with 8 bases that match TRBD1. Trimming took 7 bases from V and 6 from J; bases not matched to a gene: 2. CDR1 and CDR2 (germline): MNHEY, SVGEGT. The CDR3 covers 11 residues. The CDR3 DNA sequence: TGTGCCAGCATGACAGGGGCCGAGCAGTACTTC. Protein sequence: CASMTGAEQYF.

Concerning this clonotype: Since a much larger clone is just one base distant, this may be a read error. V and J are TRBV6-1 and TRBJ2-7; 7 nucleotides align to TRBD2. In germline, CDR1 is MNHNS, CDR2 SASEGT. This CDR3 is built from 16 residues. The V gene end was trimmed by 5 bases and the J gene end by 2 bases; junction bases not matched to a gene: 12. CDR3: CASSPTSGMGPYEQYF. CDR3 bases: TGTGCCAGCAGTCCCACAAGCGGGATGGGCCCCTACGAGCAGTACTTC.

The sample holds a few counts of this clonotype. This chain joins TRBV6-5 and TRBJ1-1; D remains ambiguous. From germline, CDR1 is MNHEY and CDR2 SVGAGI. CDR3 size: 13 residues. Trimming removed 1 base at V and 5 bases at J, with 8 bases between. Written as DNA, the CDR3 is TGTGCCAGCAGTTACTGGGTTTGGACTGAAGCTTTCTTT. Its translation is CASSYWVWTEAFF.